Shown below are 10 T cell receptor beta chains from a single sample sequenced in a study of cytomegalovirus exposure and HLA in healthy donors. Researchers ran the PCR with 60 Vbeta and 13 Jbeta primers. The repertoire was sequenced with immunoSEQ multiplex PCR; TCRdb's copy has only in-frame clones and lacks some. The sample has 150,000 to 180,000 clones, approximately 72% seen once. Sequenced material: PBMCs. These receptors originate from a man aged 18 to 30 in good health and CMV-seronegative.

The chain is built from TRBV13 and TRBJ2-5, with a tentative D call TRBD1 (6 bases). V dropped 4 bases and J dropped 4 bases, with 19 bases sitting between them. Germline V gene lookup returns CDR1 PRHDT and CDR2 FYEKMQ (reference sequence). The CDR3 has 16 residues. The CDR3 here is CASSSDLGPTGETQYF. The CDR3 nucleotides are TGTGCCAGCAGCTCCGACCTCGGCCCGACAGGAGAGACCCAGTACTTC.

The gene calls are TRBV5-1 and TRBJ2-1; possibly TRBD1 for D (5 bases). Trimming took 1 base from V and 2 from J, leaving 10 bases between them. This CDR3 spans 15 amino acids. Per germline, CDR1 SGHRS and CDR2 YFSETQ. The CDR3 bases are TGCGCCAGCAGCTTGCCCAGGGTCACCTACAATGAGCAGTTCTTC. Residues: CASSLPRVTYNEQFF.

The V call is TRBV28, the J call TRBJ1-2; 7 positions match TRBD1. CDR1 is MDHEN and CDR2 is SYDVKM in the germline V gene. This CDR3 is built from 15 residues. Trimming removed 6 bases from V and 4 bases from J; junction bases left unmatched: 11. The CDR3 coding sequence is TGTGCCAGCAGGCATACAGGGGATTCTGGCTATGGCTACACCTTC. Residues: CASRHTGDSGYGYTF.

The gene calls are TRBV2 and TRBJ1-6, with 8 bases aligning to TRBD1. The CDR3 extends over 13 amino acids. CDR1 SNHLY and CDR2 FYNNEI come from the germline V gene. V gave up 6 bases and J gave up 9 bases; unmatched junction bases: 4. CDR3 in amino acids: CASRDGTGSPLHF. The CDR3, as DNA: TGTGCCAGCAGAGACGGGACAGGTTCACCCCTCCACTTT.

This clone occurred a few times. CDR3 coding DNA: TGTGCCAGCAGTTACTCCACAGGGATCTCCCATGGCTACACCTTC. It yields the protein CASSYSTGISHGYTF. The rearrangement links TRBV6-5 to TRBJ1-2; D might be TRBD1 (6 bases). The CDR3 is 15 residues long. Germline assignment: CDR1 MNHEY and CDR2 SVGAGI. V lost 0 bases to trimming and J lost 6 bases, with 14 bases between them.

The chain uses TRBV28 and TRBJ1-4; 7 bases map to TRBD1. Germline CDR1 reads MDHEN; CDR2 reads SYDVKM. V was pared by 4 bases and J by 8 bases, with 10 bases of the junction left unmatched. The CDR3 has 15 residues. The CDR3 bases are TGTGCCAGCAGTTGGAGGGGGCCCAGGGACGAAAAACTGTTTTTT. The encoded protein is CASSWRGPRDEKLFF.

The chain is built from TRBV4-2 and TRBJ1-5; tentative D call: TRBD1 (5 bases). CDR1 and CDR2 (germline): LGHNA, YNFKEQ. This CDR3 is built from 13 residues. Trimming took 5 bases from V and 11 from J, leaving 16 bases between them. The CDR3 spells CASSGTGGWAQHF. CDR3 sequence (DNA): TGTGCCAGCAGCGGGACGGGGGGTTGGGCCCAGCATTTT.

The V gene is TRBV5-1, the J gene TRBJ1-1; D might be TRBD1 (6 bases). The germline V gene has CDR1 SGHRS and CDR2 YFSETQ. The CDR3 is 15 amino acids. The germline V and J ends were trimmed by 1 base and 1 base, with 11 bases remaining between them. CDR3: CASSLQGPSNTEAFF. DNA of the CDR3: TGCGCCAGCAGCTTGCAGGGGCCCTCGAACACTGAAGCTTTCTTT.

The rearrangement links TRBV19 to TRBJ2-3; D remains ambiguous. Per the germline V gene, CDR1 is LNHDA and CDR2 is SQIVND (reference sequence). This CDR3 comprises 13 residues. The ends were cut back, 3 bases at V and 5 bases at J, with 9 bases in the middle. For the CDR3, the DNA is TGTGCCAGTAGTATCCGACACCAAGATACGCAGTATTTT. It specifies CASSIRHQDTQYF.

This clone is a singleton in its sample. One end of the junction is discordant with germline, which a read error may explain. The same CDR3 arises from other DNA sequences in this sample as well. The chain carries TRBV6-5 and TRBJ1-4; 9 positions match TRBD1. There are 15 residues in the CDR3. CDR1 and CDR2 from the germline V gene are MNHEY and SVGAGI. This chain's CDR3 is CASSYGDRVNEKLFF. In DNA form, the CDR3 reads TGTGCCAGTAGTTACGGGGACAGGGTTAATGAAAAACTGTTTTTT.